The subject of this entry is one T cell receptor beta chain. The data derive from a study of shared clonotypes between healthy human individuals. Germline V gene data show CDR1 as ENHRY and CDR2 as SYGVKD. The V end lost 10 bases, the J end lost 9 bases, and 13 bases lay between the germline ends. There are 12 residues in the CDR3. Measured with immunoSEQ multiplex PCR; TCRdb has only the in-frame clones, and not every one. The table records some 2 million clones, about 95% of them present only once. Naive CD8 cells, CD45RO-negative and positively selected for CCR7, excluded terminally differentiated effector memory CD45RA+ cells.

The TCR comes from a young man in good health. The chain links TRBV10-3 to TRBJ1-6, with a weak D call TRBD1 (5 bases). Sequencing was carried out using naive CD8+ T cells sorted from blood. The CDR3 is CATWDGSSPLHF. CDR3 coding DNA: TGTGCCACATGGGACGGGAGTTCACCCCTCCACTTT.